The source of this TCR beta chain is a study of blood T cell repertoires in COVID-19. For the study at large: Acute-phase and convalescent COVID-19 samples originated in the United States, Italy and Spain. PBMCs, B-cell-depleted T cells, or T cells were the source of the cDNA or gDNA that made up the material.

V was cut by 5 bases and J by 1 base, with 11 bases left in between. The germline gives CDR1 LGHDT, CDR2 YNNKEL (reference sequence). The CDR3 length is 14 residues. This clone was seen a few times. In the source study's methods: Nucleated cell number was recorded as an estimate derived from reference gene primer amplification. Here immunoSEQ multiplex PCR was the method, and the copy in TCRdb shows in-frame clones only, minus some. V, J and clone size were drawn from that table, and D and trimming were deduced from the DNA. The profile covers about 240,000 clones, with approximately 85% appearing a single time and approximately 4.8% taken by the ten largest.

Specimen: peripheral blood. This chain links TRBV3-1 (or the pseudogene TRBV3-2) with TRBJ1-1; no reliable D call. The TCR sequence derives from a woman in her 70s with acute or convalescent COVID-19. CDR3 sequence (DNA): TGTGCCAGCAGCTCTTTAACTGAGAACACTGAAGCTTTCTTT. It yields the protein CASSSLTENTEAFF.